The 22 T cell receptor beta chains reported below all come from one sample, sequenced in a study of control samples from healthy donors and cancer patients. The protocol was immunoSEQ multiplex PCR, while the TCRdb copy is restricted to in-frame clones and leaves out a portion. This sample has some 130,000 clones, with about 90% found just once. The source material was blood. The receptors derive from a woman between 45 and 65 years old in good health.

This rearrangement joins TRBV6-6 to TRBJ1-2; 10 positions match TRBD1. Germline CDR1 and CDR2: MNHNY and SVGAGI (reference sequence). With 2 bases clipped from V and 5 bases from J, the junction kept 5 bases outside the gene matches. The CDR3 consists of 15 residues. CDR3 in DNA: TGTGCCAGCAGTTACGAGGGACAGGGGAGTTATGGCTACACCTTC. This encodes CASSYEGQGSYGYTF.

This clone was detected once. The chain recombines TRBV5-1 with TRBJ1-6; TRBD1 is a possible D gene (6 bases). V gave up 4 bases and J gave up 5 bases, with 16 bases separating them. Germline assignment: CDR1 SGHRS and CDR2 YFSETQ. The CDR3 totals 16 residues. Written as DNA, the CDR3 is TGCGCCAGCAGCCAACGAGGACAGACTAATAATTCACCCCTCCACTTT. Amino acids: CASSQRGQTNNSPLHF.

This clone was seen more than once but under ten times. The chain couples TRBV2 to TRBJ1-5; 9 nucleotides align to TRBD1. The V segment lost 5 bases and the J segment 1 base; nucleotides outside the gene matches: 6. CDR1 SNHLY and CDR2 FYNNEI come from the germline V gene. There are 16 residues in the CDR3. The CDR3 here is CASSQDRGMSNQPQHF. The CDR3 region has the DNA TGTGCCAGCAGTCAGGACAGGGGTATGAGCAATCAGCCCCAGCATTTT.

The chain is built from TRBV6-5 and TRBJ1-2, with 7 nucleotides matching TRBD1. V lost 5 bases to trimming and J lost 0 bases; unmatched junction nucleotides: 6. Germline lookup yields CDR1 MNHEY and CDR2 SVGAGI. The length of the CDR3 is 15 residues. The CDR3: CASSPGTAANYGYTF. CDR3 DNA sequence: TGTGCCAGCAGTCCCGGGACAGCCGCTAACTATGGCTACACCTTC.

The chain combines TRBV11-2 with TRBJ2-7, with TRBD2 matching over 7 bases. Trimming removed 5 bases from V and 5 bases from J; junction bases left unmatched: 12. From germline, CDR1 is SGHAT and CDR2 FQNNGV. CDR3 length equals 15 residues. CDR3 bases: TGTGCCAGCAGCACATTCAGCGGGGAGATGAACGAGCAGTACTTC. It translates to CASSTFSGEMNEQYF.

This clone was observed once. The J gene is TRBJ1-1, the V gene TRBV11-2; unclear D gene. CDR1 and CDR2 (germline): SGHAT, FQNNGV. CDR3 length: 13 amino acids. Deletions cut 5 bases from V and 1 base from J, with 8 bases between. The CDR3 sequence: CASSQSTNTEAFF. Written as DNA, the CDR3 is TGTGCCAGCAGCCAAAGCACGAACACTGAAGCTTTCTTT.

The chain recombines TRBV7-2 with TRBJ2-1, with 7 bases identical to TRBD2. Unmatched junction bases numbered 4, after V lost 5 bases and J lost 9 bases. CDR3 length: 12 residues. CDR1 is SGHTA, CDR2 FQGNSA, per germline. CDR3: CASSRLAGEQFF. In DNA, the CDR3 is TGTGCCAGCAGCAGACTAGCCGGTGAGCAGTTCTTC.

The CDR3 DNA reads TGTGCCAGCAGCACGCGACAGGGGAGGGGCGAGCAGTACTTC. Translated, it gives CASSTRQGRGEQYF. The V and J genes are TRBV7-2 and TRBJ2-7; D is possibly TRBD1 (8 bases). The CDR3 totals 14 residues. From germline, CDR1 is SGHTA and CDR2 FQGNSA. The V gene lost 5 bases and the J gene lost 6 bases, with 17 bases spanning the gap.

The genes are TRBV5-1 and TRBJ2-7, with D perhaps TRBD1 (5 bases). The germline V gene encodes CDR1 SGHRS and CDR2 YFSETQ. This CDR3 is built from 13 residues. The V end was cut by 2 bases, the J end by 6 bases, with 12 bases between. The chain's CDR3 is CASSFSRAGEQYF. The CDR3 nucleotides read TGCGCCAGCAGCTTCAGCAGGGCTGGCGAGCAGTACTTC. The full variable domain, with the rest looked up from reference TRBV5-1 and TRBJ2-7, is KAGVTQTPRYLIKTRGQQVTLSCSPISGHRSVSWYQQTPGQGLQFLFEYFSETQRNKGNFPGRFSGRQFSNSRSEMNVSTLELGDSALYLCASSFSRAGEQYFGPGTRLTVT.

The J gene is TRBJ2-5, the V gene TRBV7-2; 8 bases match TRBD2. The ends lost 4 bases at V and 5 bases at J; junction bases unmatched: 6. The CDR3 runs 14 residues. Per the germline V gene, CDR1 is SGHTA and CDR2 is FQGNSA. Here the CDR3 DNA reads TGTGCCAGCAGCTCCGGACGGGAGGGGGAGACCCAGTACTTC. Encoded protein: CASSSGREGETQYF.

The chain combines TRBV28 with TRBJ1-2; D is uncertain. CDR1 is MDHEN, CDR2 SYDVKM, per germline. V was shortened by 4 bases and J by 8 bases, with 23 bases between the two germline ends. CDR3 size: 16 residues. The CDR3 sequence is CASSSSASVRLGGYTF. As DNA, the CDR3 is TGTGCCAGCAGTTCCTCCGCGAGCGTTAGACTCGGGGGCTACACCTTC.

V and J are TRBV28 and TRBJ1-1, with a possible D match to TRBD1 (6 bases). Deletions cut 6 bases from V and 5 bases from J, with 16 bases between. Germline V gene data show CDR1 as MDHEN and CDR2 as SYDVKM. The CDR3 has 14 amino acids. CDR3 amino acids: CASRAGARLTEAFF. The CDR3 DNA reads TGTGCCAGCAGAGCGGGGGCAAGATTGACTGAAGCTTTCTTT.

This clone was detected a few times. CDR3 DNA sequence: TGTGCCAGCAGTGAATTCGGCCGGCCGGTGGCTTTCTTT. It encodes CASSEFGRPVAFF. The chain is built from TRBV25-1 and TRBJ1-1; D is unresolved. V gave up 1 base and J gave up 11 bases, with 14 bases separating them. Germline CDR1 and CDR2: MGHDK and SYGVNS. The CDR3 has 13 amino acids.

The chain joins TRBV27 to TRBJ1-2; D is undetermined. The CDR3 consists of 14 residues. V lost 0 bases and J lost 7, with 12 bases in between. The germline gives CDR1 MNHEY, CDR2 SMNVEV (reference sequence). Written as DNA, the CDR3 is TGTGCCAGCAGTTTATCCGGGTCAGCGAGTGGCTACACCTTC. It translates to CASSLSGSASGYTF.

As concerns this clone: The sample holds other DNA sequences that translate to the same CDR3. This chain links TRBV6-5 with TRBJ1-6, with 7 bases matching TRBD1. Germline V gene lookup returns CDR1 MNHEY and CDR2 SVGAGI. The V gene end was trimmed by 6 bases and the J gene end by 7 bases; junction bases not matched to a gene: 6. CDR3 length: 14 amino acids. CDR3 DNA sequence: TGTGCCAGCAGCCGGGACAGAGGCAATTCACCCCTCCACTTT. Its translation: CASSRDRGNSPLHF.

V gene TRBV18 combines with J gene TRBJ2-1; 12 bases fit TRBD2. V lost 3 bases and J lost 3; bases outside the gene matches: 0. The CDR3 length is 15 residues. Germline CDR1 is KGHSH and CDR2 is LQKENI. This CDR3 is CASSPTSGSYNEQFF. The DNA for the CDR3 is TGTGCCAGCTCACCGACTAGCGGGAGCTACAATGAGCAGTTCTTC.

J is TRBJ1-2 and V is TRBV3-1 (or the pseudogene TRBV3-2); 8 bases align to TRBD1. V lost 0 bases and J lost 7; bases outside the gene matches: 4. Germline V gene sequence: CDR1 LGHDT, CDR2 YNNKEL (reference sequence). This CDR3 is 14 amino acids long. DNA for the CDR3: TGTGCCAGCAGCCAAGAAAGGACAGGGTTTGGCTACACCTTC. Translation: CASSQERTGFGYTF.

This clone was seen a few times. The V and J genes are TRBV10-3 and TRBJ2-1; 9 bases map to TRBD2. The CDR3 consists of 17 residues. Losses at the gene ends were 0 bases for V and 5 bases for J; bases not matched to a gene: 8. Germline lookup yields CDR1 ENHRY and CDR2 SYGVKD. The CDR3 sequence: CAISESMASGDHNEQFF. Here the CDR3 DNA reads TGTGCCATCAGTGAGTCGATGGCTAGCGGGGATCACAATGAGCAGTTCTTC.

A single count supports this clone. V and J are TRBV27 and TRBJ2-1, with 7 bases lining up with TRBD1. J lost 4 bases, V lost 2 bases, and 8 bases had no gene match. Germline V gene sequence: CDR1 MNHEY, CDR2 SMNVEV (reference sequence). This CDR3 has 16 residues. The CDR3 bases are TGTGCCAGCAGTTTAAGGTCCCAGGGGGTATACAATGAGCAGTTCTTC. It specifies CASSLRSQGVYNEQFF.

V and J are TRBV6-5 and TRBJ1-2; D remains unclear. The CDR3 extends over 13 amino acids. Germline values: CDR1 MNHEY, CDR2 SVGAGI. The ends were cut back, 8 bases at V and 2 bases at J, with 12 bases in the middle. The CDR3 region has the DNA TGTGCCAGCTGGGCAGTCATGAACTATGGCTACACCTTC. Amino acids: CASWAVMNYGYTF.

The chain employs TRBV20-1 and TRBJ1-5; the D gene is possibly TRBD1 (5 bases). V lost 3 bases, J lost 7 bases, and 13 bases lay in between. Germline V gene sequence: CDR1 DFQATT, CDR2 SNEGSKA (reference sequence). This CDR3 is 13 amino acids long. CDR3 bases: TGCAGTGCTAGTGGGCAGGGAGGACAGCCCCAGCATTTT. It translates to CSASGQGGQPQHF.

The chain links TRBV10-1 to TRBJ2-3; 12 bases align to TRBD2. V was clipped by 5 bases and J by 0 bases; unmatched bases: 9. CDR1 WNHNN and CDR2 SYGVQD come from the germline V gene (reference sequence). The CDR3 spans 18 residues. In DNA form, the CDR3 reads TGCGCCAGCAGTTGGACTAGCGGGGAGCTAACTAGCACAGATACGCAGTATTTT. It specifies CASSWTSGELTSTDTQYF.